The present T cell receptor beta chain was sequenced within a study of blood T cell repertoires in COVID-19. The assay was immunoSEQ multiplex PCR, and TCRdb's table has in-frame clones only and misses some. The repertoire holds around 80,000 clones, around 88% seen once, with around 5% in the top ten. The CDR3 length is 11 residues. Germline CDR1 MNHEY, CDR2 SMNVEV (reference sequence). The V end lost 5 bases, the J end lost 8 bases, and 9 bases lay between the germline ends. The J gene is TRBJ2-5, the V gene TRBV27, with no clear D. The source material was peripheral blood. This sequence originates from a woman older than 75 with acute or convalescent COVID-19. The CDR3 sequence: CASSPVRTQYF. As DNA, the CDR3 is TGTGCCAGCAGTCCGGTGCGAACCCAGTACTTC.